This T cell receptor beta chain was retrieved from a study of blood T cell repertoires in COVID-19. About the study: Acute and convalescent COVID-19 samples came from the United States, Italy and Spain.

This clone has a handful of counts. The V gene's germline CDR1 is SNHLY and CDR2 FYNNEI. J was trimmed by 4 bases and V by 4 bases; bases with no gene match: 11. This CDR3 comprises 16 residues. In the original analysis: From reference gene primer amplification, estimates of nucleated cell counts were derived. The method was immunoSEQ multiplex PCR; TCRdb's version includes in-frame clones alone and lacks a portion of them. Clone size and the V and J calls come from that table; the DNA yielded D and trimming. The sample yields tens of thousands of clones, 89% seen once. The TCR comes from a woman in her forties or fifties with active COVID-19. Sequencing was done on a sample of peripheral blood. The chain is built from TRBV2 and TRBJ1-2; 8 bases map to TRBD1. CDR3 in amino acids: CASSARYQGAGYGYTF. The DNA of the CDR3 is TGTGCCAGCAGTGCTCGTTACCAGGGGGCCGGCTATGGCTACACCTTC.